The T cell receptor beta chain described here comes from a study of post-analysis software for immune sequencing data. Study-level information: Both relapsing-remitting and secondary progressive multiple sclerosis featured among the disease courses, as did progressive-relapsing multiple sclerosis. Study-wide points: Versus controls, multiple sclerosis patients showed significantly lower diversity (normalized Chao1). Compared with controls, patients had more of 4 to 6 TRBV segments, including TRBV5-6, TRBV5-1 and TRBV20-1.

Germline V lookup: CDR1 DFQATT, CDR2 SNEGSKA (reference sequence). The CDR3 has 13 amino acids. V lost 2 bases and J 0 bases, leaving 8 bases between the germline ends. Unique molecular identifiers were present in the TCR beta cDNA libraries. Some 500,000 cDNA molecules were recovered from an input of roughly 0.85 to 10 million T cells. TCRdb used MiXCR to reprocess the PCR reads, holding one entry per CDR3 protein. The sample has roughly 800,000 distinct CDR3 sequences, roughly 50% seen once. Concerning this clonotype itself: Its specificity is unknown. The CDR3 end shows no conserved phenylalanine or tryptophan, and so a read error is likely.

This TCR was sampled from a girl aged 5-17 years with multiple sclerosis. The chain has TRBV20-1 and TRBJ2-7; D gene unclear. The specimen sequenced was blood. The CDR3 is CSARRSNSYEQYS. The DNA of the CDR3 is TGCAGTGCTAGAAGGTCGAACTCCTACGAGCAGTACTCC.